This T cell receptor beta chain was retrieved from a study of cytomegalovirus exposure and HLA in healthy donors. Study-level findings and limits: 87-base-pair reads could not separate some V segments, including TRBV6-2 and TRBV6-3. A few CMV-associated chains proved CMV antigen-specific in vitro. Accurate prediction of most subjects' HLA-A and HLA-B alleles from TCR beta sequences was reported.

V lost 5 bases, J lost 1 base, and 1 base stayed unmatched. CDR3 length: 15 residues. Per the germline V gene, CDR1 is MNHNS and CDR2 is SASEGT. A single count supports this clone. Its specificity is unknown. The PCR made use of 60 Vbeta and 13 Jbeta primers. TCRdb's table, derived via immunoSEQ multiplex PCR, lists solely in-frame clones and lacks some. The table shows roughly 170,000 clones, with about four fifths occurring only once. This chain joins TRBV6-1 and TRBJ2-2; 10 bases are shared with TRBD1. The TCR comes from a man aged 50 to 60 in good health and CMV-seronegative. What was sequenced was PBMCs. CDR3 DNA sequence: TGTGCCAGCAGTCGGACAGGGGGGAACACCGGGGAGCTGTTTTTT. It is translated as CASSRTGGNTGELFF.